The T cell receptor (beta chain) described here comes from a study of T-cell memory formation after mild COVID-19. V lost 8 bases to trimming and J lost 5 bases, with 16 bases between them. The length of the CDR3 is 13 residues. Germline assignment: CDR1 WSHSY and CDR2 SAAADI. Study-wide points: Contracting CD4+ clones lay largely in CM and EM, with CD8+ ones residing in EMRA.

5'RACE, which relied on constant-segment primers, yielded TCR alpha and TCR beta cDNA libraries carrying sample barcodes and UMIs. A single record per CDR3 protein comes from TCRdb applying MiXCR to the 5' RACE reads. The sample consists of 280,000 or so distinct CDR3 sequences, 7% to 10% of them appearing once. Points on this clonotype: The antigen remains unidentified.

What was sequenced was PBMCs or a T cell subset sorted from them (not recorded which). The sequence derives from a man aged 18-30 years who had mild COVID-19 (a few samples of this study predate the infection). Cell type and time point are not known. This chain uses TRBV10-2 with TRBJ2-7, with a weak D call TRBD2 (6 bases). The CDR3 sequence is CASAISGFHEQYF. In DNA form, the CDR3 reads TGCGCCAGCGCGATTAGCGGCTTCCACGAGCAGTACTTC.